This section outlines one T cell receptor (beta chain) sequence together with its context. Germline V gene data show CDR1 as ENHRY and CDR2 as SYGVKD. The CDR3 sequence is 15 residues long. V lost 9 bases, J lost 0 bases, and 16 bases lay in between. Primers used in a second PCR of roughly 7 to 11 cycles were a sample-barcoded 5' primer and a J-beta primer mix. Every sample produced at least 2.5 million CDR3-containing paired-end reads. TCRdb fed the 5' RACE reads into MiXCR, producing one record per CDR3 protein. The top ten clones hold 15% to 20% of a sample with approximately 800,000 distinct CDR3 sequences, 35% to 60% of them seen once. These data originate in a study of blood T cells in healthy people across ages.

The chain links TRBV10-3 to TRBJ2-3; D is perhaps TRBD1 (6 bases). The sample comprised blood. This clonotype originated in an elderly man in good health. The CDR3 DNA reads as TGTGCCATTAGGGACAACAGAGCTAGCACAGATACGCAGTATTTT. The encoded protein is CAIRDNRASTDTQYF.